These 29 T cell receptor beta chains were sequenced from one sample in a study of blood T cell repertoires in COVID-19. Generated by immunoSEQ multiplex PCR, the TCRdb table keeps only in-frame clones and is missing some. The sample contains about 56,000 clones, around 92% of which appear only once. The sequenced sample consisted of peripheral blood. The source of these receptors is a human donor in a cohort sampled during active COVID-19.

This clone came up a few times. The V gene is TRBV19, the J gene TRBJ2-1, with TRBD1 identical over 7 bases. The CDR3 has 16 residues. CDR1 is LNHDA and CDR2 is SQIVND in the germline V gene (reference sequence). V was pared by 5 bases and J by 7 bases, with 14 bases of the junction left unmatched. In nucleotides, the CDR3 is TGTGCCAGTAGTCCGACTACTGACAGGGTGTGGAATGAGCAGTTCTTC. It is translated as CASSPTTDRVWNEQFF.

The chain employs TRBV19 and TRBJ2-2; 8 bases are a match to TRBD1. The V and J ends lost 3 bases and 6 bases, in that order; junction bases with no gene match: 9. In germline, CDR1 is LNHDA, CDR2 SQIVND (reference sequence). This CDR3 is 16 amino acids long. The CDR3 nucleotides read TGTGCCAGTAGTATGGGGGACAGGTTGCGATCCGGGGAGCTGTTTTTT. The encoded protein is CASSMGDRLRSGELFF. Complete variable domain (other parts from reference TRBV19 and TRBJ2-2): DGGITQSPKYLFRKEGQNVTLSCEQNLNHDAMYWYRQDPGQGLRLIYYSQIVNDFQKGDIAEGYSVSREKKESFPLTVTSAQKNPTAFYLCASSMGDRLRSGELFFGEGSRLTVL.

The chain carries TRBV19 and TRBJ2-3; D may be TRBD2 (5 bases). The length of the CDR3 is 14 residues. CDR1 and CDR2 (germline): LNHDA, SQIVND (reference sequence). V lost 8 bases and J 3 bases, leaving 15 bases between the germline ends. This chain's CDR3 is CASSKSDLTDTQYF. CDR3 nucleotides: TGTGCCAGTTCCAAGTCGGACTTGACAGATACGCAGTATTTT.

This sequence joins TRBV7-3 and TRBJ1-6; no firm D call. Germline V gene lookup returns CDR1 SGHTA and CDR2 FQGTGA. The CDR3 length is 13 residues. With 5 bases removed from V and 3 bases from J, the gap between germline ends came to 5 bases. The CDR3 reads CASSLDYNSPLHF. For the CDR3, the DNA is TGTGCCAGCAGCCTAGACTATAATTCACCCCTCCACTTT.

V is TRBV2 and J is TRBJ2-2; TRBD2 matches 9 bases. Germline V gives CDR1 SNHLY, CDR2 FYNNEI. The J segment lost 4 bases and the V segment lost 2 bases, leaving 2 bases of the junction unmatched. The CDR3 loop spans 15 amino acids. The CDR3 DNA sequence: TGTGCCAGCAGTGAACCTAGCGGGGCCACCGGGGAGCTGTTTTTT. It codes for CASSEPSGATGELFF.

The chain recombines TRBV9 with TRBJ1-2; 8 nucleotides match TRBD1. The germline V gene has CDR1 SGDLS and CDR2 YYNGEE. Unmatched junction bases numbered 7, after V lost 4 bases and J lost 2 bases. This CDR3 comprises 15 residues. CDR3 in DNA: TGTGCCAGCAGCCCCCGACAGGGGCCGAACTATGGCTACACCTTC. It is translated as CASSPRQGPNYGYTF.

The J gene is TRBJ2-7, the V gene TRBV6-5, with 8 bases aligning to TRBD2. This CDR3 comprises 14 residues. The V and J ends lost 4 bases and 4 bases, in that order; junction bases with no gene match: 6. CDR1 is MNHEY, CDR2 SVGAGI, per germline. CDR3 DNA: TGTGCCAGCAGTTCCGTGACGGGGGGGTACGAGCAGTACTTC. Protein product: CASSSVTGGYEQYF.

The chain employs TRBV6-2 or TRBV6-3 and TRBJ2-7; 12 nucleotides match TRBD2. CDR3 size: 17 residues. The V gene end was trimmed by 5 bases and the J gene end by 0 bases; junction bases not matched to a gene: 8. Germline V gene data show CDR1 as MNHEY and CDR2 as SVGEGT. The CDR3 region is CASSTWTSGVSSYEQYF. The CDR3 DNA reads as TGTGCCAGCAGTACCTGGACTAGCGGGGTTAGCTCCTACGAGCAGTACTTC.

This clone was counted once. The chain carries TRBV10-3 and TRBJ2-5; 14 nucleotides agree with TRBD2. This CDR3 has 14 residues. Germline V gene sequence: CDR1 ENHRY, CDR2 SYGVKD. V shed 10 bases and J 4 bases; nucleotides not matched to a gene: 5. CDR3 coding DNA: TGTGCCACTGGTGGGACTAGCGGGGGAGAGACCCAGTACTTC. Residues: CATGGTSGGETQYF.

The J gene is TRBJ1-5, the V gene TRBV27; TRBD1 is a possible D gene (6 bases). Trimming removed 2 bases at V and 0 bases at J, with 17 bases between. CDR3 length equals 18 residues. CDR1 is MNHEY, CDR2 SMNVEV, per germline (reference sequence). CDR3 DNA sequence: TGTGCCAGCAGTTTAACGGGTAATCGGGACACTAGCAATCAGCCCCAGCATTTT. Protein sequence: CASSLTGNRDTSNQPQHF.

This chain joins TRBV30 and TRBJ1-3, with unresolved D. The germline V gene has CDR1 GTSNPN and CDR2 SVGIG (reference sequence). This CDR3 has 11 residues. The V end was cut by 4 bases, the J end by 3 bases, with 4 bases between. The CDR3: CAWTNGNTIYF. DNA for the CDR3: TGTGCCTGGACAAATGGAAACACCATATATTTT.

J is TRBJ2-7 and V is TRBV10-1; TRBD2 is a possible D gene (5 bases). Between the trimmed V and J ends, which lost 3 bases and 6 bases, there was a span of 24 bases. The CDR3 is 17 amino acids. Germline values: CDR1 WNHNN, CDR2 SYGVQD (reference sequence). The CDR3, as DNA: TGCGCCAGCAGTGATCAGGCTAGCATTCGGATCTCGGGCGAGCAGTACTTC. Protein sequence: CASSDQASIRISGEQYF.

V and J are TRBV11-2 and TRBJ2-1; 7 bases line up with TRBD2. CDR3 length: 13 amino acids. CDR1 is SGHAT, CDR2 FQNNGV, per germline. Losses at the gene ends were 3 bases for V and 10 bases for J; bases not matched to a gene: 6. The CDR3 DNA follows: TGTGCCAGCAGCTTGCCCGGGGGGACGGAGCAGTTCTTC. This sequence encodes CASSLPGGTEQFF.

The chain couples TRBV19 to TRBJ2-5, with 7 bases matching TRBD1. After removal of 4 bases from V and 5 bases from J, the junction contained 4 bases not matched to a gene. The CDR3 contains 13 residues. The germline V gene encodes CDR1 LNHDA and CDR2 SQIVND (reference sequence). The CDR3, as DNA: TGTGCCAGTAGTACGGGACAGCTGGAGACCCAGTACTTC. Its translation: CASSTGQLETQYF.

The chain combines TRBV19 with TRBJ1-5; 7 positions agree with TRBD1. Germline V lookup: CDR1 LNHDA, CDR2 SQIVND (reference sequence). CDR3 size: 15 residues. With 5 bases clipped from V and 3 bases from J, the junction kept 7 bases outside the gene matches. In nucleotides, the CDR3 is TGTGCCAGTAGTGACCAGGGGGTCACCAATCAGCCCCAGCATTTT. Residues: CASSDQGVTNQPQHF. The variable domain in full, completed from reference TRBV19 and TRBJ1-5, reads DGGITQSPKYLFRKEGQNVTLSCEQNLNHDAMYWYRQDPGQGLRLIYYSQIVNDFQKGDIAEGYSVSREKKESFPLTVTSAQKNPTAFYLCASSDQGVTNQPQHFGDGTRLSIL.

V is TRBV6-5 and J is TRBJ2-3; D call uncertain. Germline V CDR1 and CDR2: MNHEY, SVGAGI. Deletions cut 5 bases from V and 2 bases from J, with 14 bases between. There are 15 residues in the CDR3. The CDR3 DNA reads as TGTGCCAGCAGTCCCCGGAGATCCTACACAGATACGCAGTATTTT. It yields the protein CASSPRRSYTDTQYF.

The chain carries TRBV7-2 and TRBJ2-2; TRBD2 aligns across 9 bases. In germline, CDR1 is SGHTA, CDR2 FQGNSA. The CDR3 is 18 amino acids. J lost 6 bases, V lost 1 base, and 12 bases had no gene match. The CDR3 nucleotides are TGTGCCAGCAGCTTAGATACTAGCGGGCGGAGGAGGGCCGGGGAGCTGTTTTTT. Translated, it gives CASSLDTSGRRRAGELFF.

This clone was seen only once. This chain uses TRBV3-1 (or the pseudogene TRBV3-2) with TRBJ2-7; D gene ambiguous. V lost 4 bases, J lost 3 bases, and 7 bases lay in between. The CDR3 is made up of 12 amino acids. Germline CDR1 LGHDT, CDR2 YNNKEL (reference sequence). CDR3 amino acids: CASSRLDYEQYF. In DNA, the CDR3 is TGTGCCAGCAGCCGACTTGACTACGAGCAGTACTTC.

V usage is TRBV25-1 and J usage is TRBJ1-1; TRBD1 aligns across 9 bases. Germline V gene sequence: CDR1 MGHDK, CDR2 SYGVNS. With 4 bases clipped from V and 5 bases from J, the junction kept 14 bases outside the gene matches. The CDR3 is made up of 17 amino acids. CDR3 in DNA: TGTGCCAGCAGTGGGCGAGGGACAGGGAAATTGGCGACTGAAGCTTTCTTT. This translates into CASSGRGTGKLATEAFF.

V usage is TRBV6-5 and J usage is TRBJ2-5, with D perhaps matching TRBD2 (6 bases). Per germline, CDR1 MNHEY and CDR2 SVGAGI. Trimming pared 6 bases from V and 5 bases from J, leaving 16 bases between. The CDR3 has 14 amino acids. The CDR3 region is CASRIGGPVETQYF. The CDR3 bases are TGTGCCAGCAGGATAGGAGGGCCCGTGGAGACCCAGTACTTC.

The V call is TRBV9, the J call TRBJ1-1; TRBD1 is a possible D gene (6 bases). Germline V gives CDR1 SGDLS, CDR2 YYNGEE. Trimming shortened V by 4 bases and J by 3 bases, and 10 bases separated the two germline ends. This CDR3 spans 13 amino acids. The CDR3 spells CASSTAGDTEAFF. The CDR3 DNA follows: TGTGCCAGCAGCACAGCAGGGGACACTGAAGCTTTCTTT.

The V gene is TRBV20-1, the J gene TRBJ1-5; no clear D gene. The CDR3 contains 13 residues. V was clipped by 3 bases and J by 0 bases, with 6 bases between them. Per the germline V gene, CDR1 is DFQATT and CDR2 is SNEGSKA (reference sequence). The CDR3 DNA reads as TGCAGTGCTAGTAGCTATAGCAATCAGCCCCAGCATTTT. Its translation: CSASSYSNQPQHF.

The CDR3 loop reads CASSYSIRANTEAFF. Here the CDR3 DNA reads TGTGCCAGCAGTTACTCTATCAGGGCGAACACTGAAGCTTTCTTT. The gene calls are TRBV6-5 and TRBJ1-1, with D perhaps matching TRBD1 (5 bases). CDR3 length equals 15 residues. V was trimmed by 0 bases and J by 1 base, leaving 9 bases between them. Looked up from germline, CDR1 is MNHEY and CDR2 is SVGAGI.

This chain uses TRBV4-3 with TRBJ2-5; TRBD2 matches 11 bases. The ends lost 2 bases at V and 2 bases at J; junction bases unmatched: 10. Per the germline V gene, CDR1 is LGHNA and CDR2 is YSLEER. The CDR3 is 18 amino acids. The CDR3 reads CASSQWLAGGQRQETQYF. Written as DNA, the CDR3 is TGCGCCAGCAGCCAATGGCTAGCGGGGGGTCAAAGGCAAGAGACCCAGTACTTC.

The V call is TRBV7-9, the J call TRBJ2-7; the match to TRBD1 covers 9 bases. V trimming: 6 bases; J trimming: 6 bases; junction bases outside the gene matches: 12. CDR3 length: 15 amino acids. Looked up from germline, CDR1 is SEHNR and CDR2 is FQNEAQ (reference sequence). The CDR3 nucleotides read TGTGCCAGCAGGTTAACCCCGGGACAGGGAGTCGAGCAGTACTTC. Translated, it gives CASRLTPGQGVEQYF.

The chain links TRBV6-6 to TRBJ2-3; 10 bases align to TRBD2. Germline V lookup: CDR1 MNHNY, CDR2 SVGAGI (reference sequence). The length of the CDR3 is 18 residues. The V gene end was trimmed by 8 bases and the J gene end by 1 base; junction bases not matched to a gene: 15. CDR3 DNA: TGTGCCAGCGGTCGGACTAGCGGTGCACGCCGGGGCACAGATACGCAGTATTTT. Its protein is CASGRTSGARRGTDTQYF.

The rearrangement links TRBV6-2 or TRBV6-3 to TRBJ2-4; TRBD1 aligns across 10 bases. The junction had 9 bases not matched to a gene; V was cut back by 6 bases and J by 7 bases. The CDR3 length is 15 residues. Germline V gives CDR1 MNHEY, CDR2 SVGEGT. CDR3 DNA sequence: TGTGCCAGCAGCTCAAAGAGGACAGGGGGTAACATTCAGTACTTC. Residues: CASSSKRTGGNIQYF.

The rearrangement uses TRBV2 and TRBJ2-5, with 13 bases matching TRBD2. In germline, CDR1 is SNHLY, CDR2 FYNNEI. The V and J ends lost 7 bases and 4 bases, in that order; junction bases with no gene match: 3. The CDR3 loop spans 14 amino acids. CDR3 coding DNA: TGTGCCAGCACCTGGACTAGCGGGGGAGAGACCCAGTACTTC. Its protein product is CASTWTSGGETQYF.

The chain couples TRBV27 to TRBJ2-7; the D gene is possibly TRBD1 (6 bases). Germline-derived CDR1 and CDR2 are MNHEY and SMNVEV (reference sequence). This CDR3 is built from 14 residues. The V end lost 0 bases, the J end lost 3 bases, and 9 bases lay between the germline ends. The CDR3 reads CASSLSAGDYEQYF. DNA for the CDR3: TGTGCCAGCAGTTTATCGGCAGGGGACTACGAGCAGTACTTC.